The 27 T cell receptor beta chains below all came from one sample that was sequenced in a study of T cells after yellow fever vaccination. TCRdb reprocessed the 5' RACE reads with MiXCR, giving one entry per CDR3 protein. The sample lists about 240,000 distinct CDR3 sequences; less than 8.5% were seen once. Specimen: CD4+ T cells sorted from PBMCs, collected 15 days after the yellow fever booster vaccination. These receptors all stem from a man aged 25-45 years who received the YFV17D yellow fever vaccine.

This clonotype was recorded many times. Here the CDR3 reads CASSKGQGAYTEAFF. The CDR3 DNA is TGTGCCAGCAGCAAAGGACAGGGGGCTTATACTGAAGCTTTCTTT. V is TRBV7-9 and J is TRBJ1-1; 11 bases are a match to TRBD1. Germline assignment: CDR1 SEHNR and CDR2 FQNEAQ (reference sequence). CDR3 size: 15 residues. After removal of 5 bases from V and 5 bases from J, the junction contained 7 bases not matched to a gene.

The gene calls are TRBV18 and TRBJ2-3; the D is unclear. CDR1 KGHSH and CDR2 LQKENI come from the germline V gene. The CDR3 is 15 amino acids. V lost 3 bases, J lost 6 bases, and 16 bases lay in between. The CDR3 sequence is CASSPLGPIGDTQYF. The CDR3 DNA follows: TGTGCCAGCTCACCCCTGGGCCCTATTGGGGATACGCAGTATTTT.

The chain has TRBV7-8 and TRBJ2-6, with D possibly TRBD1 on 5 matching bases. Germline V gives CDR1 SGHVS, CDR2 FQNEAQ. The CDR3 length is 14 residues. The V gene lost 3 bases and the J gene lost 2 bases, with 5 bases spanning the gap. The DNA for the CDR3 is TGTGCCAGCAGCTTCAGGGCTGGGGCCAACGTCCTGACTTTC. Its translation is CASSFRAGANVLTF.

This clonotype was detected a few times. J is TRBJ2-7 and V is TRBV3-1; the D is unclear. The CDR3 is 13 amino acids. CDR1 and CDR2 from the germline V gene are LGHDT and YNNKEL (reference sequence). V was pared by 5 bases and J by 3 bases, with 11 bases between. In nucleotides, the CDR3 is TGTGCCAGCAGCACCCCAGTCCACTACGAGCAGTACTTC. Translation: CASSTPVHYEQYF.

In its sample, this clonotype was seen a few times. The chain employs TRBV6-1 and TRBJ1-1; 9 bases match TRBD1. This CDR3 spans 13 amino acids. V dropped 5 bases and J dropped 9; count of bases not matched to a gene: 7. The germline V gene encodes CDR1 MNHNS and CDR2 SASEGT. CDR3 region: CASSQPGQGKAFF. The CDR3 DNA reads as TGTGCCAGCAGTCAACCGGGACAGGGAAAAGCTTTCTTT.

Of note for this clonotype: Possible read error: a much larger clone is one base away. This sequence joins TRBV7-2 and TRBJ2-5; perhaps TRBD1 as D (6 bases). V was shortened by 4 bases and J by 5 bases, with 17 bases between the two germline ends. Per the germline V gene, CDR1 is SGHTA and CDR2 is FQGNSA. CDR3 length: 15 residues. The CDR3 nucleotides read TGTGCCAGCAGCTCGCTAGGATACAGGGACGAGACCCAGTACTTC. This sequence encodes CASSSLGYRDETQYF.

This clonotype was counted between two and nine times. This chain links TRBV5-4 with TRBJ2-7, with 7 bases identical to TRBD2. Germline V gene data show CDR1 as SGHNT and CDR2 as YYREEE (reference sequence). This CDR3 is 15 amino acids long. The trim removed 3 bases at V and 1 base at J, leaving 7 bases unmatched. CDR3 amino acids: CASSSLAGVSYEQYF. The CDR3 nucleotides read TGTGCCAGCAGCTCCTTAGCGGGCGTTTCCTACGAGCAGTACTTC.

Only a few counts were recorded for this clonotype. V is TRBV6-1 and J is TRBJ2-7, with a tentative D call TRBD2 (6 bases). Germline loops: CDR1 MNHNS, CDR2 SASEGT. The germline V and J ends were trimmed by 8 bases and 1 base, with 15 bases remaining between them. This CDR3 region has 14 residues. The CDR3 region has the DNA TGTGCCAGCCTCAGGACTACTAATTCCTACGAGCAGTACTTC. Translating gives CASLRTTNSYEQYF.

The V gene is TRBV6-2 or TRBV6-3, the J gene TRBJ2-7; D ambiguous. The CDR3 totals 12 residues. Germline assignment: CDR1 MNHEY and CDR2 SVGEGT. Trimming removed 5 bases from V and 0 bases from J, with 5 bases in between. The CDR3 nucleotides are TGTGCCAGCAGTCTACTCTCCTACGAGCAGTACTTC. This codes for CASSLLSYEQYF.

The rearrangement links TRBV9 to TRBJ2-1; D perhaps matches TRBD1 (6 bases). Germline CDR1 SGDLS, CDR2 YYNGEE. This CDR3 has 13 amino acids. Trimming took 2 bases from V and 10 from J, leaving 13 bases between them. The CDR3 DNA follows: TGTGCCAGCAGCGTCGGGACATCGTTAGAGCAGTTCTTC. Its protein is CASSVGTSLEQFF.

This clonotype appeared a few times. This rearrangement joins TRBV20-1 to TRBJ2-5; 9 positions match TRBD2. Germline CDR1 reads DFQATT; CDR2 reads SNEGSKA (reference sequence). V was pared by 3 bases and J by 2 bases, with 7 bases of the junction left unmatched. CDR3 length: 15 residues. The CDR3 DNA reads as TGCAGTGCTAGCAAAATAGCGGGAGCTCAAGAGACCCAGTACTTC. Its translation is CSASKIAGAQETQYF.

V usage is TRBV5-5 and J usage is TRBJ2-3; 7 bases match TRBD1. J gave up 0 bases and V 4 bases, and 5 bases lay outside the gene matches. Germline V gene sequence: CDR1 SGHKS, CDR2 YYEKEE (reference sequence). This CDR3 comprises 15 residues. The CDR3 loop is CASSRRQGSTDTQYF. In DNA, the CDR3 is TGTGCCAGCAGCCGACGACAGGGTAGCACAGATACGCAGTATTTT.

In its sample, this clonotype was seen many times. The chain has TRBV12-3 or TRBV12-4 and TRBJ2-5, with a possible D match to TRBD2 (5 bases). The CDR3 spans 11 residues. V lost 6 bases to trimming and J lost 7 bases, with 9 bases between them. The CDR3 nucleotides read TGTGCCAGCAGCTCCGCGGGGACCCAGTACTTC. It is translated as CASSSAGTQYF.

This clonotype was detected many times. The rearrangement joins TRBV10-3 to TRBJ2-7; D remains ambiguous. CDR1 ENHRY and CDR2 SYGVKD come from the germline V gene. The CDR3 loop spans 12 amino acids. V lost 6 bases to trimming and J lost 0 bases, with 6 bases between them. CDR3 nucleotide sequence: TGTGCCATCAGCGGGTCCTCCTACGAGCAGTACTTC. This gives the protein CAISGSSYEQYF.

This clonotype was counted ten times or more. The chain is built from TRBV6-5 and TRBJ1-6, with unresolved D. V lost 2 bases and J lost 6, with 11 bases in between. The germline CDR1 and CDR2 sequences are MNHEY and SVGAGI. The CDR3 loop spans 15 amino acids. CDR3 nucleotide sequence: TGTGCCAGCAGTTACACGGCAGGCTTTAATTCACCCCTCCACTTT. It codes for CASSYTAGFNSPLHF.

This clonotype was found a few times. The J gene is TRBJ1-2, the V gene TRBV12-3 or TRBV12-4; D possibly corresponds to TRBD1 (5 bases). The CDR3 spans 14 residues. Between the trimmed V and J ends, which lost 5 bases and 8 bases, there was a span of 18 bases. Here the CDR3 reads CASSRNGGGNGYTF. For the CDR3, the DNA is TGTGCCAGCAGTCGTAACGGGGGAGGCAACGGCTACACCTTC.

The table lists this clonotype with a few counts. CDR3 in amino acids: CASSLTRPGEAFF. CDR3 DNA: TGTGCCAGCAGTTTAACCCGGCCCGGGGAAGCTTTCTTT. This chain connects TRBV6-2 or TRBV6-3 to TRBJ1-1; unclear D gene. CDR1 and CDR2 from the germline V gene are MNHEY and SVGEGT. V was pared by 4 bases and J by 8 bases, with 14 bases between. There are 13 residues in the CDR3.

The genes are TRBV12-3 or TRBV12-4 and TRBJ2-1; TRBD1 matches 9 bases. The CDR3 has 14 amino acids. The V segment lost 6 bases and the J segment 12 bases; nucleotides outside the gene matches: 12. The CDR3 spells CASRATGTGWWQFF. CDR3 in DNA: TGTGCCAGCAGAGCGACCGGGACAGGGTGGTGGCAGTTCTTC.

This clonotype was observed a few times. V gene TRBV24-1 combines with J gene TRBJ2-1; D may correspond to TRBD1 or TRBD2 (6 bases each). Per the germline V gene, CDR1 is KGHDR and CDR2 is SFDVKD. V was shortened by 1 base and J by 7 bases, with 13 bases between the two germline ends. This CDR3 contains 15 residues. The CDR3 bases are TGTGCCACCAGTGATTTCACAGGGAGGTCGAATGAGCAGTTCTTC. As protein: CATSDFTGRSNEQFF.

The chain combines TRBV3-1 with TRBJ2-1, with TRBD2 matching 8 bases. This CDR3 region has 16 residues. Germline CDR1 reads LGHDT; CDR2 reads YNNKEL (reference sequence). Trimming took 4 bases from V and 2 from J; bases not matched to a gene: 7. The CDR3 protein is CASSPASGSAYNEQFF. Written as DNA, the CDR3 is TGTGCCAGCAGCCCCGCTAGCGGGTCCGCCTACAATGAGCAGTTCTTC.

Many counts were recorded for this clonotype. The rearrangement links TRBV20-1 to TRBJ2-7; 11 nucleotides align to TRBD2. The trim removed 6 bases at V and 7 bases at J, leaving 11 bases unmatched. The CDR3 totals 14 residues. Germline-derived CDR1 and CDR2 are DFQATT and SNEGSKA (reference sequence). CDR3 protein: CSAASGRPLVEQYF. The CDR3 DNA is TGCAGTGCAGCTAGCGGGAGGCCCCTCGTGGAGCAGTACTTC.

The sample holds a few counts of this clonotype. The J gene is TRBJ2-3, the V gene TRBV10-1; D might be TRBD2 (6 bases). The CDR3 contains 14 residues. The V and J ends lost 3 bases and 2 bases respectively, with 9 bases between them. Per germline, CDR1 WNHNN and CDR2 SYGVQD (reference sequence). CDR3 coding DNA: TGCGCCAGCAGTGACGGGGGATACACAGATACGCAGTATTTT. It translates to CASSDGGYTDTQYF.

This clonotype was detected a few times. The chain combines TRBV7-8 with TRBJ1-2, with D perhaps TRBD1 (6 bases). Trimming left V 3 bases short and J 6 bases short, with 11 bases between. The CDR3 contains 13 residues. Germline CDR1 and CDR2: SGHVS and FQNEAQ. CDR3 amino acids: CASSFRTADGYTF. Written as DNA, the CDR3 is TGTGCCAGCAGCTTTCGGACAGCCGATGGCTACACCTTC.

This clonotype was counted many times. J is TRBJ2-3 and V is TRBV12-3 or TRBV12-4; D perhaps matches TRBD2 (6 bases). V lost 2 bases and J lost 4, with 10 bases in between. The length of the CDR3 is 14 residues. For the CDR3, the DNA is TGTGCCAGCAGTTTATCCGGGAGCGCAGATACGCAGTATTTT. Amino acid sequence: CASSLSGSADTQYF.

This clonotype was counted a few times. The chain has TRBV28 and TRBJ2-1; 11 bases map to TRBD2. The CDR3 totals 15 residues. V lost 5 bases, J lost 4 bases, and 4 bases stayed unmatched. Looked up from germline, CDR1 is MDHEN and CDR2 is SYDVKM. CDR3 bases: TGTGCCAGCAGTATTAGCGGGAGGGGATACAATGAGCAGTTCTTC. This codes for CASSISGRGYNEQFF.

This clonotype was seen ten or more times. This chain links TRBV7-2 with TRBJ2-1; 8 positions agree with TRBD2. CDR3 length: 17 amino acids. Germline assignment: CDR1 SGHTA and CDR2 FQGNSA. The V segment lost 0 bases and the J segment 4 bases; nucleotides outside the gene matches: 8. The CDR3 bases are TGTGCCAGCAGCTTAGCGAGGGGAGCGGGGGAATACAATGAGCAGTTCTTC. It translates to CASSLARGAGEYNEQFF.

The gene calls are TRBV6-5 and TRBJ1-5; D might be TRBD1 (6 bases). Trimming shortened V by 2 bases and J by 6 bases, and 11 bases separated the two germline ends. Germline loops: CDR1 MNHEY, CDR2 SVGAGI. The CDR3 totals 14 residues. The CDR3 loop is CASSYGGAGQPQHF. The CDR3, as DNA: TGTGCCAGCAGTTACGGGGGGGCTGGTCAGCCCCAGCATTTT.